This T cell receptor beta chain was identified in a study of shared clonotypes between healthy human individuals. Study in general: Plates per donor: three CD4 naive, three CD4 memory, two CD8 naive, one CD8 memory.

The table lists this clone with a count of one. Within the sample, other DNA sequences also encode this same CDR3. Sequencing was performed with immunoSEQ multiplex PCR; in TCRdb, only in-frame clones are kept and a portion is missing. Found here are over 1.5 million clones, around 98% of them singletons; the top ten hold around 0.45%. The sequencing sample was made of naive CD4+ T cells sorted from blood. Subset reported: CD45RA+ positively selected. The clonotype comes from a man aged 30 to 39 in good health.

The CDR3 region is CASSIVVNTEAFF. Written as DNA, the CDR3 is TGTGCCAGTAGTATAGTCGTGAACACTGAAGCTTTCTTT. The V call is TRBV19, the J call TRBJ1-1; D ambiguous. Germline assignment: CDR1 LNHDA and CDR2 SQIVND (reference sequence). The CDR3 consists of 13 residues. V was shortened by 1 base and J by 0 bases, with 3 bases between the two germline ends.